Sequencing of this T cell receptor (beta chain) was carried out in a study of beta chain features in type 1 diabetes. General study findings and limits: The cDNA sequencing approach could over-represent high-TCR-expressing cells. TCRB CDR3s from Type 1 diabetes patients were moderately but significantly shorter in all four CD4+ subsets.

In this sample, this clone turned up a few times. What it recognizes is unknown. TCRB transcripts that were expressed got sequenced, as all of the isolated RNA had been reverse transcribed. Clones were sequenced by immunoSEQ multiplex PCR, and TCRdb holds only the in-frame ones, with some missing. The table has about 300,000 clones, roughly 14% seen once; the top ten hold roughly 0.016%. The germline V and J ends were trimmed by 3 bases and 4 bases, with 12 bases remaining between them. Germline values: CDR1 SGHTA, CDR2 FQGNSA. The length of the CDR3 is 14 residues. The sample comprised naive CD4+ T cells from blood. This chain uses TRBV7-2 with TRBJ1-1, with unresolved D. The origin of this receptor is a woman aged 18 to 35 with type 1 diabetes. In nucleotides, the CDR3 is TGTGCCAGCAGCTTCTCCGGGGTCACCACTGAAGCTTTCTTT. It codes for CASSFSGVTTEAFF.